Presented here are 10 T cell receptor beta chains from one specimen sequenced in a study of blood T cell repertoires in COVID-19. Sequencing used immunoSEQ multiplex PCR; TCRdb keeps in-frame clones, though not all of them. This table has hundreds of thousands of clones, 83% appearing once. Sequencing input: PBMCs or T cells enriched from blood (not recorded which). The source is a woman aged 50 to 65 who had been exposed to COVID-19.

The chain recombines TRBV10-1 with TRBJ1-1; TRBD1 aligns across 8 bases. Germline V gives CDR1 WNHNN, CDR2 SYGVQD (reference sequence). Trimming at V came to 5 bases and at J to 4 bases, leaving 6 bases not matched to a gene. The CDR3 runs to 14 residues. The CDR3, as DNA: TGCGCCAGCAGTCAGGGGACAGGATTCACTGAAGCTTTCTTT. Translated, it gives CASSQGTGFTEAFF.

The chain joins TRBV3-1 (or the pseudogene TRBV3-2) to TRBJ1-5; D possibly corresponds to TRBD1 (5 bases). The CDR3 is 16 residues long. Germline V CDR1 and CDR2: LGHDT, YNNKEL (reference sequence). Between the trimmed V and J ends, which lost 1 base and 2 bases, there was a span of 12 bases. The CDR3 protein is CASSQGDSRGNQPQHF. The DNA for the CDR3 is TGTGCCAGCAGCCAAGGGGACTCGAGGGGCAATCAGCCCCAGCATTTT.

CDR3 nucleotides: TGTGCCAGCAGTCGAGACTCAGGGCCAGATACGCAGTATTTT. Its translation is CASSRDSGPDTQYF. V is TRBV14 and J is TRBJ2-3; perhaps TRBD1 as D (5 bases). In germline, CDR1 is SGHDN, CDR2 FVKESK. Trimming cost V 6 bases and J 4 bases, with 14 bases left between them. The CDR3 is 14 residues long.

The chain combines TRBV19 with TRBJ2-5; the match to TRBD1 covers 10 bases. Trimming took 4 bases from V and 4 from J; bases not matched to a gene: 6. The CDR3 consists of 15 residues. Germline V gives CDR1 LNHDA, CDR2 SQIVND (reference sequence). CDR3 residues: CASSTGQGVGETQYF. CDR3 in DNA: TGTGCCAGTAGTACCGGACAGGGGGTCGGAGAGACCCAGTACTTC.

J is TRBJ2-7 and V is TRBV29-1; D unresolved. With 6 bases removed from V and 3 bases from J, the gap between germline ends came to 9 bases. The CDR3 spans 11 residues. Germline CDR1 and CDR2: SQVTM and ANQGSEA. The CDR3 sequence is CSVELLYEQYF. The CDR3 DNA reads TGCAGCGTCGAATTACTCTACGAGCAGTACTTC.

This chain links TRBV10-2 with TRBJ2-1; 10 bases are shared with TRBD2. CDR1 is WSHSY and CDR2 is SAAADI in the germline V gene. The CDR3 has 15 amino acids. V lost 6 bases, J lost 2 bases, and 4 bases stayed unmatched. The CDR3 here is CASSYSGGAYNEQFF. The CDR3 DNA sequence: TGCGCCAGCAGCTACAGCGGGGGGGCCTACAATGAGCAGTTCTTC.

This chain connects TRBV4-1 to TRBJ1-3; 7 positions match TRBD1. The V gene's germline CDR1 is MGHRA and CDR2 YSYEKL. The CDR3 runs to 15 residues. The trim removed 4 bases at V and 2 bases at J, leaving 5 bases unmatched. The CDR3 reads CASSREQGTGNTIYF. The CDR3 coding sequence is TGCGCCAGCAGCCGAGAACAGGGGACTGGAAACACCATATATTTT.

The chain recombines TRBV12-3 or TRBV12-4 with TRBJ1-3; tentative D call: TRBD1 (6 bases). Trimming stripped 3 bases from V and 8 bases from J, with 11 bases between. The CDR3 length is 13 residues. In DNA form, the CDR3 reads TGTGCCAGCAGTTTTGGCAGGGGATACACCATATATTTT. Residues: CASSFGRGYTIYF.

The J gene is TRBJ2-3, the V gene TRBV11-2; tentative D call: TRBD2 (6 bases). Germline CDR1 and CDR2: SGHAT and FQNNGV. CDR3 length: 14 residues. The germline V and J ends were trimmed by 2 bases and 1 base, with 7 bases remaining between them. This chain's CDR3 is CASSLTGGTDTQYF. The CDR3 bases are TGTGCCAGCAGCTTAACGGGGGGCACAGATACGCAGTATTTT.

The chain's CDR3 is CASSTRTGGAYNEQFF. In DNA, the CDR3 is TGTGCCAGCAGCACCCGGACAGGGGGCGCCTACAATGAGCAGTTCTTC. This chain uses TRBV11-2 with TRBJ2-1; TRBD1 agrees at 11 bases. The CDR3 sequence is 16 residues long. CDR1 and CDR2 (germline): SGHAT, FQNNGV. J gave up 2 bases and V 5 bases, and 5 bases lay outside the gene matches.